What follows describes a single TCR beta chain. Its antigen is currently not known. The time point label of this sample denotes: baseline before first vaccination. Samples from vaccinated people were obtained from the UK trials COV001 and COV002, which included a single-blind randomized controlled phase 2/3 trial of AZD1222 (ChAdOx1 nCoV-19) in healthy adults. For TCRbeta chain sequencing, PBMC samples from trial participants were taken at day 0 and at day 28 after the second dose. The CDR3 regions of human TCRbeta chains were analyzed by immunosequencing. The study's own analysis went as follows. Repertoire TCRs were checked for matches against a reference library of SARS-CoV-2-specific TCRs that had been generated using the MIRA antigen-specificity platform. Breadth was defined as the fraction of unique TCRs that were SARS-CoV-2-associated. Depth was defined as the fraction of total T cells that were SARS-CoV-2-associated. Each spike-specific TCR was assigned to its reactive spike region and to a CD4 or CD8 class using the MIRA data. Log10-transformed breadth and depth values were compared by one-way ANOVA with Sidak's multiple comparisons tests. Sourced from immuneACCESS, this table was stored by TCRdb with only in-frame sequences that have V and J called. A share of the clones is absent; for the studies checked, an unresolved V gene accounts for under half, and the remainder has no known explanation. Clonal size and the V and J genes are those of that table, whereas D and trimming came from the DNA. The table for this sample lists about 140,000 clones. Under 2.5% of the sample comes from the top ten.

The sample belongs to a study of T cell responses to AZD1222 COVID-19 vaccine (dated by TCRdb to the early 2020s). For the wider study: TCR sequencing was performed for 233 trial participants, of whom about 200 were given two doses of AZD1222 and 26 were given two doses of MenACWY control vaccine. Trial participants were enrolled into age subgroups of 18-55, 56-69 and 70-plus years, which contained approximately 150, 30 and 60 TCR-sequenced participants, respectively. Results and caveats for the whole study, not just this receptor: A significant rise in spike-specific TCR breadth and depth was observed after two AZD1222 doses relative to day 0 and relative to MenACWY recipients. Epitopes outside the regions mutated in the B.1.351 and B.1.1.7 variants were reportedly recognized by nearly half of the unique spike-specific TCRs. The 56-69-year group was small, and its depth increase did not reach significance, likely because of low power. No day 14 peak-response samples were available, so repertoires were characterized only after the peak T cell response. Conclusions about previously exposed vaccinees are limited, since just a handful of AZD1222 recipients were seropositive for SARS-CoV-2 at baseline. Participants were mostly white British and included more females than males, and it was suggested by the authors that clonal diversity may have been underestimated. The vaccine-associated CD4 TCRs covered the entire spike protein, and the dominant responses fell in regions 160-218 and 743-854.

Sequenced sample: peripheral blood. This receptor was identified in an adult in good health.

CDR3 sequence: CASSTRTGGIPELFF. The DNA reads TGTGCCAGTAGTACCCGGACAGGAGGCATCCCAGAACTGTTTTTT. The V and J segments used are TRBV19 and TRBJ1-4, with 7 bases in between that match TRBD1. CDR1 and CDR2 were assigned from the germline V gene (reference sequence) as LNHDA and SQIVND. The germline V end is reduced by 4 bases and the J end by 12 bases; junction bases left unmatched: 14. Taken from cysteine to phenylalanine, the CDR3 has 15 residues. Solely the CDR3 DNA is kept, with 45 bases framed from the first base.